This is a list of T cell receptor beta chains from one sample in a study of blood T cell repertoires in COVID-19. TCRdb keeps only in-frame clones here, not all; method: immunoSEQ multiplex PCR. There are 250,000 to 400,000 clones in the sample; almost 90% occur only once, and less than 3% lies in the top ten. Sample: peripheral blood. These receptors all come from a woman aged 25 to 45 with COVID-19, enrolled during active disease. The CDR3 runs from the conserved cysteine through the conserved F or W. D genes are given only for firm matches. Clone size, where shown, is once, few, many, or a class for clones that have expanded.

V gene,J gene,D gene,clone size,CDR3 DNA,CDR3 protein
TRBV2,TRBJ1-1,TRBD1,once,TGTGCCAGCAGTAGGGACAGGGGTACGGCCGCTGAAGCTTTCTTT,CASSRDRGTAAEAFF
TRBV7-6,TRBJ2-5,TRBD2,.,TGTGCCAGCAGCCCCTGGACTAGAACGAGGGGCGAGACCCAGTACTTC,CASSPWTRTRGETQYF
TRBV24-1,TRBJ2-2,TRBD1,few,TGTGCCACCAGTGATCCTCCGACAGGGGCAGGGACCGGGGAGCTGTTTTTT,CATSDPPTGAGTGELFF
TRBV5-4,TRBJ2-1,.,.,TGTGCCAGCAGCCGAGGACTATACTCCTACAATGAGCAGTTCTTC,CASSRGLYSYNEQFF
TRBV6-1,TRBJ1-5,TRBD1,.,TGTGCCAGCAGTGATTTCGGGACAGGGCGCAATCAGCCCCAGCATTTT,CASSDFGTGRNQPQHF
TRBV19,TRBJ2-4,.,.,TGTGCCAGTAGTCTTCGGTCGCAAAACATTCAGTACTTC,CASSLRSQNIQYF
TRBV19,TRBJ1-2,.,once,TGTGCCAGTAGTATTTGGAGAGGGTTGGTTTGGAGTGGCTACACCTTC,CASSIWRGLVWSGYTF
TRBV3-1/TRBV3-2,TRBJ1-2,.,.,TGTGCCAGCAGCCAAGTCCCAGGAACTTCCTACACCTTC,CASSQVPGTSYTF
TRBV29-1,TRBJ1-5,.,.,TGCAGCGTAAGAGGCGGCGTAGGAGACCAGCCCCAGCATTTT,CSVRGGVGDQPQHF
TRBV7-9,TRBJ1-1,.,.,TGTGCCAGCAGCTTTACAGGGTACACTGAAGCTTTCTTT,CASSFTGYTEAFF
TRBV9,TRBJ1-6,.,.,TGTGCCAGCAGCCCGCGACAAGATAATTCACCCCTCCACTTT,CASSPRQDNSPLHF
TRBV5-1,TRBJ2-6,.,.,TGCGCCAGCAGCGCGCGACAGCTACCCTCTGGGGCCAACGTCCTGACTTTC,CASSARQLPSGANVLTF
TRBV21-1,TRBJ2-1,.,.,TGTGCCAGCAGCGAAGGGACAGGGCGGAATGAGCAGTTCTTC,CASSEGTGRNEQFF
TRBV19,TRBJ1-1,.,.,TGTGCCAGTAAGGTCAGGCAAATGGATGAAGCTTTCTTT,CASKVRQMDEAFF